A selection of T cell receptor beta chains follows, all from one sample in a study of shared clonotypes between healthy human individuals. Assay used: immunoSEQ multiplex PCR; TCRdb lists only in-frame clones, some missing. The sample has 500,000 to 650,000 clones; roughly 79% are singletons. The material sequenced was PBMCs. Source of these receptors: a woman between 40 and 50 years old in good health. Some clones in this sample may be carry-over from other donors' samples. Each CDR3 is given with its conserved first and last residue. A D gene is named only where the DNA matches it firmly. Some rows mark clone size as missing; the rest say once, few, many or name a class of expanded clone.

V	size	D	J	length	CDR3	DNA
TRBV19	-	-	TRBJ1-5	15	CASSIWVGSNQPQHF	TGTGCCAGTAGTATTTGGGTAGGGAGCAATCAGCCCCAGCATTTT
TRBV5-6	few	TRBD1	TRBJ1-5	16	CASSLAGQGWHQPQHF	TGTGCCAGCAGCTTGGCGGGACAGGGTTGGCATCAGCCCCAGCATTTT
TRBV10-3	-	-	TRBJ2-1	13	CAISESGAGDAFF	TGTGCCATCAGTGAGTCTGGGGCGGGTGATGCGTTCTTC
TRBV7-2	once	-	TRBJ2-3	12	CAVGPHQDTQYF	TGTGCCGTAGGGCCCCATCAGGATACGCAGTATTTT
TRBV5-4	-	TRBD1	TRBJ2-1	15	CASSSYTGAYNEQFF	TGTGCCAGCAGCTCCTACACAGGGGCTTACAATGAGCAGTTCTTC
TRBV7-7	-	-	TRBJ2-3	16	CASSLGLERGTDTQYF	TGTGCTAGCAGCTTAGGGCTAGAGCGGGGCACAGATACGCAGTATTTT
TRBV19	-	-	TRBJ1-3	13	CASSEVSGNTIYF	TGTGCCAGTAGCGAAGTCTCTGGAAACACCATATATTTT
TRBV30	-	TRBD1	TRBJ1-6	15	CAWSGGQGKDSPLHF	TGTGCCTGGAGTGGGGGACAGGGAAAAGATTCACCCCTCCACTTT
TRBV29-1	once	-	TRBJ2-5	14	CSVDYGGVQETQYF	TGCAGCGTTGATTATGGGGGAGTGCAAGAGACCCAGTACTTC
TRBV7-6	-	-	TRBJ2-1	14	CASSQGGDYNEQFF	TGTGCCAGCAGCCAAGGGGGGGACTACAATGAGCAGTTCTTC
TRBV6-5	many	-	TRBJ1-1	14	CASSYRSGHLEAFF	TGTGCCAGCAGTTACCGTTCGGGACACCTTGAAGCTTTCTTT
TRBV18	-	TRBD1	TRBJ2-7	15	CASSPIRQQGAEQYF	TGTGCCAGCTCACCAATTCGCCAACAGGGGGCCGAGCAGTACTTC
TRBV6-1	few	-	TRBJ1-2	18	CASSGGRVWLGANYGYTF	TGTGCCAGCAGTGGGGGACGGGTATGGCTGGGGGCGAACTATGGCTACACCTTC
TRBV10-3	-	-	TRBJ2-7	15	CAISDPGTQPYEQYF	TGTGCCATCAGTGATCCCGGGACGCAGCCCTACGAGCAGTACTTC
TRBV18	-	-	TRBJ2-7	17	CASSPVAGAYSSYEQYF	TGTGCCAGCTCACCGGTGGCAGGGGCGTATAGCTCCTACGAGCAGTACTTC
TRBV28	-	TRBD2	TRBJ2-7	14	CATQGGSSTYEQYF	TGTGCCACCCAAGGCGGGAGCTCAACCTACGAGCAGTACTTC
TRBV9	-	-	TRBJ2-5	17	CASSAYAPGHYQETQYF	TGTGCCAGCAGCGCGTACGCACCGGGACACTACCAAGAGACCCAGTACTTC
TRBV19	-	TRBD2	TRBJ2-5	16	CASSMWASGRGETQYF	TGTGCCAGTAGTATGTGGGCCAGCGGGAGGGGAGAGACCCAGTACTTC
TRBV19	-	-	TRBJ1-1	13	CASSTTRETEAFF	TGTGCCAGTAGCACGACACGGGAGACTGAAGCTTTCTTT
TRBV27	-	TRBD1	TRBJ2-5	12	CASRTGGETQYF	TGTGCCAGCAGGACAGGGGGAGAGACCCAGTACTTC
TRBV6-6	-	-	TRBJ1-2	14	CASTLRQVNYGYTF	TGTGCCAGCACGCTTCGACAGGTTAACTATGGCTACACCTTC
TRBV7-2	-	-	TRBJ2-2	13	CASSNKNTGELFF	TGTGCCAGCAGCAACAAGAACACCGGGGAGCTGTTTTTT
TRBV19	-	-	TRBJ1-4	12	CASRGGNEKLFF	TGTGCCAGTAGAGGAGGTAATGAAAAACTGTTTTTT
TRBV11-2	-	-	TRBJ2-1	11	CASSFKTEQFF	TGTGCCAGCAGCTTCAAGACTGAGCAGTTCTTC
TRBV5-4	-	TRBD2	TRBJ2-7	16	CASSESGRGRLYEQYF	TGTGCCAGCAGCGAGAGCGGGAGGGGTCGCCTTTACGAGCAGTACTTC
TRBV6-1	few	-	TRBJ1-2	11	CASSNRYGYTF	TGTGCCAGCTCGAACCGTTATGGCTACACCTTC
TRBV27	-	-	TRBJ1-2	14	CASSLVAGDYGYTF	TGTGCCAGCAGTTTAGTCGCAGGGGACTATGGCTACACCTTC
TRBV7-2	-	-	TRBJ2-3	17	CASSLSGPGTGTDTQYF	TGTGCCAGCAGCTTAAGTGGTCCCGGGACCGGCACAGATACGCAGTATTTT
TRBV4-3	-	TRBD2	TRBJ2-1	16	CASSQGTSGRANEQFF	TGCGCCAGCAGCCAGGGTACTAGCGGGAGGGCCAATGAGCAGTTCTTC
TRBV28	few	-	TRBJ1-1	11	CASSVNTEAFF	TGTGCCAGCAGTGTGAACACTGAAGCTTTCTTT
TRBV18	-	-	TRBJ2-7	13	CASSLNLQYEQYF	TGTGCCAGCTCACTAAACTTGCAGTACGAGCAGTACTTC
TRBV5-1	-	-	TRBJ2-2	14	CASSLTTGTGELFF	TGCGCCAGCAGCTTGACAACAGGGACCGGGGAGCTGTTTTTT
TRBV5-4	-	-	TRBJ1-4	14	CASSTQQGTEKLFF	TGTGCCAGCAGCACCCAGCAGGGGACGGAAAAACTGTTTTTT
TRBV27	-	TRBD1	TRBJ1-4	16	CASSSTIGQGSEKLFF	TGTGCCAGCAGTTCCACCATCGGACAGGGGAGTGAAAAACTGTTTTTT
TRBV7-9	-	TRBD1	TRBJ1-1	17	CASSYPRAVAGGSEAFF	TGTGCCAGCAGCTACCCACGGGCTGTGGCAGGGGGCTCTGAAGCTTTCTTT
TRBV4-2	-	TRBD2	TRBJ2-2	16	CASSQGLAGVGGELFF	TGTGCCAGCAGCCAGGGACTAGCGGGAGTTGGCGGGGAGCTGTTTTTT
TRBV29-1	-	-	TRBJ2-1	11	CSVAARNEQFF	TGCAGCGTTGCCGCCCGGAATGAGCAGTTCTTC
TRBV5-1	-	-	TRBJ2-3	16	CASSLAGRKSTDTQYF	TGCGCCAGCAGCTTGGCCGGCAGGAAAAGCACAGATACGCAGTATTTT
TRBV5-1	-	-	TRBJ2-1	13	CASSLDTGAEQFF	TGCGCCAGCAGCCTTGATACAGGTGCGGAGCAGTTCTTC
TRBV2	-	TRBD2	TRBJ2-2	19	CASEDRGKGLAGVTGELFF	TGTGCCAGCGAAGACAGGGGGAAAGGACTAGCGGGAGTTACCGGGGAGCTGTTTTTT
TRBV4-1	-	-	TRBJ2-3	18	CASSQDLVLRLRGDTQYF	TGCGCCAGCAGCCAAGATCTGGTGCTCAGACTAAGGGGGGATACGCAGTATTTT
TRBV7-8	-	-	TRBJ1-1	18	CASSLAVGGGQMNTEAFF	TGTGCCAGCAGCTTAGCGGTCGGGGGAGGACAGATGAACACTGAAGCTTTCTTT